The rows below give T cell receptor beta chains drawn from one sample of a study of CD8 T cells in Susac syndrome. TCRdb recomputed calls from the immunoSEQ multiplex PCR reads with MiXCR, one row per CDR3 protein. The sample lists some 110,000 distinct CDR3 sequences; just under 95% were seen once. The sequenced sample consisted of CD4+ T cells from PBMCs. Source of these receptors: a human donor with multiple sclerosis. Both conserved end residues are trimmed from each CDR3.

V	J	CDR3
TRBV7-9	TRBJ2-7	ASSGRDRSYEQY
TRBV18	TRBJ1-1	ASSRRDPRNLNTEAF
TRBV6-2/TRBV6-3	TRBJ1-5	ASSLGQGINQPQH
TRBV4-3	TRBJ2-2	ASSQEAKSTGELF
TRBV20-1	TRBJ2-7	SAMARAVYEQY
TRBV27	TRBJ1-6	ASSLRGDNSPLH
TRBV4-1	TRBJ1-2	ASSPPTGSNYGYT
TRBV6-1	TRBJ2-3	ASSEDGQSTDTQY
TRBV2	TRBJ2-6	ASSPARTGANVLT
TRBV7-9	TRBJ2-1	ASSQGAGGPTEQF
TRBV18	TRBJ2-1	ASSPPQGNEQF
TRBV7-8	TRBJ1-6	ASNRRSDSPLH
TRBV4-2	TRBJ1-1	ASSLQGARTEAF
TRBV5-6	TRBJ1-5	ASSLNRDQPQH
TRBV3-1	TRBJ1-5	ASSHSDRGGQPQH
TRBV5-1	TRBJ2-3	ASSYEDPTGGETDTQY
TRBV28	TRBJ2-7	ASLGRDRGYEQY
TRBV4-2	TRBJ1-2	ASSLIQGESGYT
TRBV12-3/TRBV12-4	TRBJ2-5	ASSLARRGETQY
TRBV29-1	TRBJ2-3	SAQGFTDTQY
TRBV3-1	TRBJ1-3	ASSLAVGSGNTIY
TRBV20-1	TRBJ2-7	SASNPSGTDYEQY
TRBV30	TRBJ1-1	AWSVDGREAF
TRBV28	TRBJ1-2	ASSLGQISNYGYT
TRBV5-1	TRBJ1-5	ASSLGGEPNQPQH